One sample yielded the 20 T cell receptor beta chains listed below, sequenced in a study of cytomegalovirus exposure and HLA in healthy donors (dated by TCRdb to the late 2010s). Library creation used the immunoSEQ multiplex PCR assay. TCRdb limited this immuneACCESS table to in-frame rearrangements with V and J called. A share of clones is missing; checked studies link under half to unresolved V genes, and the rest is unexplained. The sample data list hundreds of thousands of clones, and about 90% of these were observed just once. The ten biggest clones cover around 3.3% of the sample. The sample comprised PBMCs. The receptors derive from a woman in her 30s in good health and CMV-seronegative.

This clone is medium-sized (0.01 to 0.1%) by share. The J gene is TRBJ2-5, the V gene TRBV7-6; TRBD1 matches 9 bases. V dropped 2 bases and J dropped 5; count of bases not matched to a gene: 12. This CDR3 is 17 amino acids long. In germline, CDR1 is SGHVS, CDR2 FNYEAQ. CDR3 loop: CASSLIGAGTGSETQYF. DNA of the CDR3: TGTGCCAGCAGCTTAATCGGCGCCGGGACAGGGAGTGAGACCCAGTACTTC.

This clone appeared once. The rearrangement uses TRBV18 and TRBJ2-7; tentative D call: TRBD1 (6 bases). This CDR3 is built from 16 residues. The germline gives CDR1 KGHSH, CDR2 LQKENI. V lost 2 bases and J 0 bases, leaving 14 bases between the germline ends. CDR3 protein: CASSPTDSGSSYEQYF. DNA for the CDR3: TGTGCCAGCTCACCAACGGACAGTGGGAGCTCCTACGAGCAGTACTTC.

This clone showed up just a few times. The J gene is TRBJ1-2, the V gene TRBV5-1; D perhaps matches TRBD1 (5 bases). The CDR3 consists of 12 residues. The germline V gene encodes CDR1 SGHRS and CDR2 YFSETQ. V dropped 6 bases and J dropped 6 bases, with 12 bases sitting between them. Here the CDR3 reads CASTGLLNGYTF. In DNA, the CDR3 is TGCGCCAGCACAGGGCTCTTGAATGGCTACACCTTC.

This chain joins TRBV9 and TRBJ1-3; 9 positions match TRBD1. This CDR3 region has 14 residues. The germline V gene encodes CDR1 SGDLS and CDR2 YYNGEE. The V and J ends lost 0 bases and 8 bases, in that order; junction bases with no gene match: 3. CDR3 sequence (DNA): TGTGCCAGCAGCGTAGTGTGGACAGGGGACACCATATATTTT. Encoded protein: CASSVVWTGDTIYF.

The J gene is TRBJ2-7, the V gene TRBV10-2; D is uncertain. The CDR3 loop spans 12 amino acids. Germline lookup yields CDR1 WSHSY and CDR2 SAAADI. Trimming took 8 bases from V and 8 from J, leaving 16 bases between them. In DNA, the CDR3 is TGCGCCAGCGGCCTCTCGGTTGTTCAGCAGTACTTC. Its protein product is CASGLSVVQQYF.

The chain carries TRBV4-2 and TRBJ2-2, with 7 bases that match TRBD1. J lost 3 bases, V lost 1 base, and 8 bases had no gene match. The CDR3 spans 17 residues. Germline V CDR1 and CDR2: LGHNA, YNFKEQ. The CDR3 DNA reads TGTGCCAGCAGCCAAGTGTCACAGGGGTTTTACACCGGGGAGCTGTTTTTT. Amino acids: CASSQVSQGFYTGELFF.

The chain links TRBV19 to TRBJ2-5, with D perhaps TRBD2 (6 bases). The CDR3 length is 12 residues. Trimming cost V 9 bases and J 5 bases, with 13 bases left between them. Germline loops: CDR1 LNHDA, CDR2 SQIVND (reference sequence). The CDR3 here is CASRRGRETQYF. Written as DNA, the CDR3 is TGTGCCAGCCGGAGGGGTAGGGAGACCCAGTACTTC.

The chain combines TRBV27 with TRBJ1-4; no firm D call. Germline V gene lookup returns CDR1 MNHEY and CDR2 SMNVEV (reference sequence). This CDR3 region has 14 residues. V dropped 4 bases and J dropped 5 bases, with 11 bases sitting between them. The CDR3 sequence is CASSSPGRNEKLFF. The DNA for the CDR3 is TGTGCCAGCAGTTCCCCCGGGCGGAATGAAAAACTGTTTTTT.

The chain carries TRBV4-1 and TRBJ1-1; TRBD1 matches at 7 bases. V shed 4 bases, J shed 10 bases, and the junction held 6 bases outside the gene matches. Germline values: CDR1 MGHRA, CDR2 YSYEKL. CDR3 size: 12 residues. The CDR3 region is CASSPSGGRAFF. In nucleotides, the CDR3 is TGCGCCAGCAGCCCCTCAGGGGGTAGAGCTTTCTTT.

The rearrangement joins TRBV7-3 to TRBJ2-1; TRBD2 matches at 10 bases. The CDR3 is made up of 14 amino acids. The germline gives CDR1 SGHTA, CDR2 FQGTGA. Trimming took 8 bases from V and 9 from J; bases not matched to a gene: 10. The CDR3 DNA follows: TGTGCCAGCGCTGGGCTAGCGGGAGAGGGTGAGCAGTTCTTC. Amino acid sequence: CASAGLAGEGEQFF.

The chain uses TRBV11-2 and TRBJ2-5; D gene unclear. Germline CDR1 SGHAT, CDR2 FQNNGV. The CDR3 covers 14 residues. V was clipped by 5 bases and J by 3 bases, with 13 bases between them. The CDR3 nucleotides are TGTGCCAGCAGCCCCACTAAGGGCAAAGAGACCCAGTACTTC. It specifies CASSPTKGKETQYF.

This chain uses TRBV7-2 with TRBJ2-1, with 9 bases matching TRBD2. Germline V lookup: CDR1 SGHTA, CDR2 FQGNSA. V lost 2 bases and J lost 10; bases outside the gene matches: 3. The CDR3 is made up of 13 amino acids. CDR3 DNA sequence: TGTGCCAGCAGCTTATTAGCGGGAGTCGAGCAGTTCTTC. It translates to CASSLLAGVEQFF.

CDR3 amino acids: CASGPYYTF. CDR3 in DNA: TGTGCCAGCGGACCTTACTACACCTTC. The chain joins TRBV6-6 to TRBJ1-2; D uncertain. The V gene lost 8 bases and the J gene lost 10 bases, with 8 bases spanning the gap. Germline CDR1 MNHNY, CDR2 SVGAGI (reference sequence). The CDR3 totals 9 residues.

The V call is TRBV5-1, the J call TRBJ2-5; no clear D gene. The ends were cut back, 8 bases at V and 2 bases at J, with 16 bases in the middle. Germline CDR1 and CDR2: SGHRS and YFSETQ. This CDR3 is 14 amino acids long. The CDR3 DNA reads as TGCGCCAGTCCCCAGTTCCCCCCTCAAGAGACCCAGTACTTC. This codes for CASPQFPPQETQYF.

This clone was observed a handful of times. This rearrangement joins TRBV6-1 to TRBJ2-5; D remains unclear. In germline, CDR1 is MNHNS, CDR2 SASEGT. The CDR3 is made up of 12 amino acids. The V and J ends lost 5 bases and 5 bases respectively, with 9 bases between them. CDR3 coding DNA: TGTGCCAGCAGTCAAGGGTGGGAGACCCAGTACTTC. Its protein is CASSQGWETQYF.

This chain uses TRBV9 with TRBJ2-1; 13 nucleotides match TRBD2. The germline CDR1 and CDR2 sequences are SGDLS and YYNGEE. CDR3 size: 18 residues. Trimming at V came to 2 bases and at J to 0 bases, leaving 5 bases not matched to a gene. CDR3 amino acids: CASSVTGTSGISYNEQFF. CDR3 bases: TGTGCCAGCAGCGTCACCGGGACTAGCGGGATCTCCTACAATGAGCAGTTCTTC.

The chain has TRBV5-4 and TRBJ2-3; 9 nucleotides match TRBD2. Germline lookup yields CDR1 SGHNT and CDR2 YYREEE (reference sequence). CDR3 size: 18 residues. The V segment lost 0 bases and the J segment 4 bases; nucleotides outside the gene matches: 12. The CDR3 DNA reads TGTGCCAGCAGCTTGGCCCCCCAAAGCGGGAGGCTTGCAGATACGCAGTATTTT. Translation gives CASSLAPQSGRLADTQYF.

The DNA of the CDR3 is TGTGCCACCAGCAGAGGGGCGGGAGGTGAAAATGAGCAGTTCTTC. It is translated as CATSRGAGGENEQFF. The V call is TRBV15, the J call TRBJ2-1; TRBD2 aligns across 8 bases. V lost 1 base to trimming and J lost 7 bases; unmatched junction nucleotides: 6. The germline V gene has CDR1 LNHNV and CDR2 YYDKDF (reference sequence). The CDR3 sequence is 15 residues long.

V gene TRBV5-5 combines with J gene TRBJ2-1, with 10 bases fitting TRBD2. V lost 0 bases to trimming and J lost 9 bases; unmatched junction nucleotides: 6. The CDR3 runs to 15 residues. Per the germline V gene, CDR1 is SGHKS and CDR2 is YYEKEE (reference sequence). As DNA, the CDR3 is TGTGCCAGCAGCTTGGCCCTGCTAGCGGGAGTTGAGCAGTTCTTC. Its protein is CASSLALLAGVEQFF.

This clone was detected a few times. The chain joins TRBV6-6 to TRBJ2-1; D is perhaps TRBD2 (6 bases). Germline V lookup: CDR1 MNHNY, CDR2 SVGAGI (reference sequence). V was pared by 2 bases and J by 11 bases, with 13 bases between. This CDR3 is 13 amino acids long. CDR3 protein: CASSYESGAKQFF. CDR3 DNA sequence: TGTGCCAGCAGTTACGAGTCGGGAGCGAAGCAGTTCTTC.